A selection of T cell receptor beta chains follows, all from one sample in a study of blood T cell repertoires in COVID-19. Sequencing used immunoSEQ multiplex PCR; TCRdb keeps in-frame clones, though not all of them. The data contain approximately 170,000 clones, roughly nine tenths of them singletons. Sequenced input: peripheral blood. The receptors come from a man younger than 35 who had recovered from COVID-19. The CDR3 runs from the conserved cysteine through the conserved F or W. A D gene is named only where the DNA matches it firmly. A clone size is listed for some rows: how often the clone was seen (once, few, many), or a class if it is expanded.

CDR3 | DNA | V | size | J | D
CSAQANWGYTF | TGCAGTGCCCAGGCTAATTGGGGCTACACCTTC | TRBV20-1 | once | TRBJ1-2 | -
CASSPEDRGGKQYF | TGTGCCAGCTCACCCGAGGACAGGGGCGGCAAGCAGTACTTC | TRBV18 | - | TRBJ2-7 | TRBD1
CASSSGFSYNEQFF | TGTGCCAGCAGTTCAGGGTTTTCCTACAATGAGCAGTTCTTC | TRBV27 | - | TRBJ2-1 | -
CAWSAGGGYNEQFF | TGTGCCTGGAGTGCGGGAGGGGGATACAATGAGCAGTTCTTC | TRBV30 | once | TRBJ2-1 | TRBD2
CASSYGGGNQPQHF | TGTGCCAGCAGTTATGGGGGGGGCAATCAGCCCCAGCATTTT | TRBV6-2/TRBV6-3 | - | TRBJ1-5 | -
CASSLLNEQFF | TGTGCCAGCAGCTTACTCAATGAGCAGTTCTTC | TRBV5-6 | - | TRBJ2-1 | -
CAWSVPRMNTEAFF | TGTGCCTGGAGTGTTCCCAGAATGAACACTGAAGCTTTCTTT | TRBV30 | - | TRBJ1-1 | -
CASSKLASGRDTDTQYF | TGTGCCAGCAGCAAATTGGCTAGCGGGAGAGACACAGATACGCAGTATTTT | TRBV21-1 | - | TRBJ2-3 | -
CAIPRRGLSGYTF | TGTGCCATACCACGAAGGGGACTTTCTGGCTACACCTTC | TRBV7-9 | few | TRBJ1-2 | -
CASSEEGRGRTEAFF | TGTGCCAGCAGTGAAGAAGGCAGGGGACGCACTGAAGCTTTCTTT | TRBV2 | - | TRBJ1-1 | -
CASSAILATAGELFF | TGTGCCAGCAGCGCGATACTAGCGACAGCCGGGGAGCTGTTTTTT | TRBV9 | - | TRBJ2-2 | TRBD2
CASSLVGAESEKLFF | TGTGCCAGCAGCTTAGTGGGGGCAGAAAGTGAAAAACTGTTTTTT | TRBV7-9 | - | TRBJ1-4 | -
CASSPGTSNEKLFF | TGTGCCAGCAGCCCCGGGACATCGAATGAAAAACTGTTTTTT | TRBV28 | - | TRBJ1-4 | -
CASSLSFLADNEQFF | TGTGCCAGCAGTTTATCGTTCCTAGCGGACAATGAGCAGTTCTTC | TRBV27 | - | TRBJ2-1 | TRBD2
CASGTVKETMGGAYEQYF | TGTGCCAGCGGGACAGTTAAGGAGACTATGGGCGGGGCCTACGAGCAGTACTTC | TRBV27 | - | TRBJ2-7 | -
CASSLHSYEQYF | TGCGCCAGCAGCTTGCACTCCTACGAGCAGTACTTC | TRBV5-1 | few | TRBJ2-7 | -
CASSLSGTGGYGYTF | TGTGCCAGCAGTTTATCCGGGACAGGGGGTTATGGCTACACCTTC | TRBV5-5 | - | TRBJ1-2 | TRBD1
CASSLVWVSGRNEQYF | TGTGCCAGCAGCTTAGTTTGGGTTAGCGGGAGGAACGAGCAGTACTTC | TRBV7-2 | - | TRBJ2-7 | TRBD2
CASTRSLAGALNTGELFF | TGTGCCAGCACGCGGAGCCTAGCGGGAGCTTTGAACACCGGGGAGCTGTTTTTT | TRBV7-8 | - | TRBJ2-2 | TRBD2
CASSFHRSLNYNSPLHF | TGTGCCAGCAGCTTCCACAGGTCGTTAAATTATAATTCACCCCTCCACTTT | TRBV11-2 | - | TRBJ1-6 | -
CASSRGTGGSDEQFF | TGCGCCAGCAGCCGAGGGACAGGGGGTTCGGATGAGCAGTTCTTC | TRBV5-1 | - | TRBJ2-1 | TRBD1
CASSLVQGIRAFF | TGCGCCAGCAGCTTGGTACAGGGGATCCGAGCTTTCTTT | TRBV5-1 | - | TRBJ1-1 | TRBD1
CASRPGGVGYNEQFF | TGTGCCAGCAGGCCAGGGGGCGTGGGTTACAATGAGCAGTTCTTC | TRBV7-9 | - | TRBJ2-1 | TRBD1
CASSPQGSSGANVLTF | TGTGCCAGCTCACCACAGGGGTCTTCTGGGGCCAACGTCCTGACTTTC | TRBV18 | once | TRBJ2-6 | -